This T cell receptor (beta chain) was sequenced in a study of T-cell reconstitution after alpha-beta-depleted transplantation in children. Findings of the study overall: Surviving recipient T cells and thymic progenitors underlay high day-60 TCRbeta diversity in some patients. Once a year had passed after transplant, T-cell counts and diversity came mostly from newly produced T cells. Two months or so post-transplant, alpha-beta T cells reportedly derived from several hundred expanded graft clones.

Unique molecular identifiers were incorporated during preparation of the TCRbeta library. One entry per CDR3 protein results from TCRdb running MiXCR on the PCR reads. This table holds over 15,000 distinct CDR3 sequences, roughly 8% found once. The sample holds many counts of this clonotype. The antigen remains undetermined. From germline, CDR1 is SGHRS and CDR2 YFSETQ. This CDR3 is built from 17 residues. The germline V and J ends were trimmed by 0 bases and 2 bases, with 14 bases remaining between them. The TCR originated in a boy less than two years old who had a stem cell transplant for Wiskott-Aldrich syndrome, so the T cells may come from the graft donor. The specimen was PBMCs, mostly from graft donor cells, collected 60 days after TCRalphabeta/CD19-depleted stem cell transplant. The V call is TRBV5-1, the J call TRBJ1-4; no clear D. This CDR3 is CASSLALHPATNEKLFF. The CDR3 nucleotides are TGCGCCAGCAGCTTGGCCCTCCATCCGGCGACTAATGAAAAACTGTTTTTT.